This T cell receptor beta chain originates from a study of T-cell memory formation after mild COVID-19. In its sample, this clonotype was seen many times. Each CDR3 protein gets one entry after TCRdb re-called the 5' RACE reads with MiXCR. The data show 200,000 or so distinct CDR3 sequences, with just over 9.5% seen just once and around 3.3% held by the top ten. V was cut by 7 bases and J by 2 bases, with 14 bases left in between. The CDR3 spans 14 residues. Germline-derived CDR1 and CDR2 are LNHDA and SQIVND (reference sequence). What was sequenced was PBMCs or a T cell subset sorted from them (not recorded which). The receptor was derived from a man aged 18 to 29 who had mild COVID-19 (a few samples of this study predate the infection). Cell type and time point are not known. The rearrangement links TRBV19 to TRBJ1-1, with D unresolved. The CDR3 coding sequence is TGTGCCAGTAAAGTTGGCACGCACAACACTGAAGCTTTCTTT. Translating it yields CASKVGTHNTEAFF.